Included here is one T cell receptor beta chain sequence, with context. Its target is not known. The CDR3 runs 14 residues. Germline V gene data show CDR1 as LNHDA and CDR2 as SQIVND (reference sequence). With 3 bases removed from V and 3 bases from J, the gap between germline ends came to 10 bases. The protocol was immunoSEQ multiplex PCR, while the TCRdb copy is restricted to in-frame clones and leaves out a portion. The table has 85,000 to 100,000 clones, roughly 88% seen once. This record comes from a study of graft-versus-host responses after intestinal transplantation. Study-level background: Each of the recipients got a multivisceral, liver-intestinal, or isolated intestinal transplant. Recipients across the board were started on anti-thymocyte globulin induction, then kept on tacrolimus and steroids for around three years.

Regarding the study as a whole: The study associated peak circulating GvH clone levels with early post-transplant HvG declines. The authors found GvH clones in recipient marrow, some appearing first in ileum or blood.

Here the sequenced sample was unstimulated CD4+ T cells sorted from spleen or lymph node cells, taken before intestinal transplant. The source is a human donor who received an intestinal transplant. The chain uses TRBV19 and TRBJ2-3; D is perhaps TRBD2 (5 bases). The CDR3 sequence: CASSIRLATDTQYF. The DNA of the CDR3 is TGTGCCAGTAGTATTCGGCTAGCAACAGATACGCAGTATTTT.